The 20 T cell receptor beta chains listed next were all sequenced from one sample in a study of blood T cells in healthy people across ages. A sample-barcoded 5' primer and a J-beta primer mix were used in a second PCR of roughly 6 to 11 cycles. A single record per CDR3 protein comes from TCRdb applying MiXCR to the 5' RACE reads. The table lists over 1.5 million distinct CDR3 sequences, roughly 49% of them singletons. Sequencing was performed on blood. The origin of the receptors is a woman in her 40s in good health.

The CDR3 reads CASSSRQGNEQYF. CDR3 coding DNA: TGTGCCAGCAGCTCTCGACAGGGTAACGAGCAGTACTTC. This rearrangement joins TRBV7-2 to TRBJ2-7; TRBD1 matches at 7 bases. Looked up from germline, CDR1 is SGHTA and CDR2 is FQGNSA. The junction had 5 bases not matched to a gene; V was cut back by 4 bases and J by 5 bases. This CDR3 spans 13 amino acids.

The chain recombines TRBV12-3 or TRBV12-4 with TRBJ2-6, with D perhaps matching TRBD1 or TRBD2 (6 bases each). The CDR3 is 15 residues long. V was shortened by 6 bases and J by 2 bases, with 11 bases between the two germline ends. The CDR3 nucleotides are TGTGCCAGCAGCCGAAGGGGGGCTGGGGCCAACGTCCTGACTTTC. Translation gives CASSRRGAGANVLTF.

The rearrangement links TRBV7-2 to TRBJ2-7; D is unresolved. The CDR3 runs to 16 residues. Germline assignment: CDR1 SGHTA and CDR2 FQGNSA. Trimming cost V 3 bases and J 2 bases, with 17 bases left between them. The CDR3 sequence: CASSLFRLGNPYEQYF. CDR3 coding DNA: TGTGCCAGCAGCTTGTTTCGGTTGGGGAACCCCTACGAGCAGTACTTC. Full variable domain (remainder filled in from reference TRBV7-2 and TRBJ2-7): GAGVSQSPSNKVTEKGKDVELRCDPISGHTALYWYRQSLGQGLEFLIYFQGNSAPDKSGLPSDRFSAERTGGSVSTLTIQRTQQEDSAVYLCASSLFRLGNPYEQYFGPGTRLTVT.

This clonotype was counted a single time. The V and J genes are TRBV6-5 and TRBJ2-7; 9 nucleotides align to TRBD1. This CDR3 is built from 15 residues. CDR1 and CDR2 from the germline V gene are MNHEY and SVGAGI. V shed 5 bases and J 2 bases; nucleotides not matched to a gene: 7. CDR3 protein: CASSQSGTGPYEQYF. The CDR3 DNA is TGTGCCAGCAGTCAAAGCGGGACAGGGCCCTACGAGCAGTACTTC.

The V call is TRBV29-1, the J call TRBJ1-1; D perhaps matches TRBD1 (6 bases). The CDR3 runs 13 residues. Germline CDR1 SQVTM, CDR2 ANQGSEA. The V gene lost 6 bases and the J gene lost 0 bases, with 11 bases spanning the gap. The CDR3 sequence is CSVLGQLNTEAFF. For the CDR3, the DNA is TGCAGCGTGCTCGGACAGTTGAACACTGAAGCTTTCTTT. The variable domain in full, completed from reference TRBV29-1 and TRBJ1-1, reads SAVISQKPSRDICQRGTSLTIQCQVDSQVTMMFWYRQQPGQSLTLIATANQGSEATYESGFVIDKFPISRPNLTFSTLTVSNMSPEDSSIYLCSVLGQLNTEAFFGQGTRLTVV.

The chain has TRBV20-1 and TRBJ1-5; the match to TRBD1 covers 11 bases. CDR1 is DFQATT and CDR2 is SNEGSKA in the germline V gene (reference sequence). The CDR3 is made up of 17 amino acids. With 5 bases clipped from V and 2 bases from J, the junction kept 11 bases outside the gene matches. The CDR3 sequence is CSAQEDRGRLGNQPQHF. DNA for the CDR3: TGCAGTGCTCAAGAGGACAGGGGGCGGTTAGGCAATCAGCCCCAGCATTTT.

The chain links TRBV6-5 to TRBJ2-7; 13 positions agree with TRBD2. The end of the DNA is better explained by TRBJ2-5, so the J call may be wrong. CDR3 size: 18 residues. Germline CDR1 is MNHEY and CDR2 is SVGAGI. The DNA of the CDR3 is TGTGCCAGCAGTTACCCCGGACTAGCGGGGGATGGAAAAGAGACCCAGTACTTC. Protein product: CASSYPGLAGDGKETQYF.

The chain carries TRBV4-3 and TRBJ1-6; D unclear. The V end lost 0 bases, the J end lost 0 bases, and 15 bases lay between the germline ends. The CDR3 loop spans 19 amino acids. CDR1 is LGHNA and CDR2 is YSLEER in the germline V gene. The CDR3 bases are TGCGCCAGCAGCCAAGAGGTGGCTGGGGTGAGCTCCTATAATTCACCCCTCCACTTT. Translation gives CASSQEVAGVSSYNSPLHF.

This clonotype was recorded a few times. V and J are TRBV25-1 and TRBJ2-1, with D perhaps matching TRBD1 (6 bases). Looked up from germline, CDR1 is MGHDK and CDR2 is SYGVNS. Trimming took 5 bases from V and 9 from J, leaving 23 bases between them. This CDR3 spans 16 amino acids. CDR3 residues: CASSQTGRSLFGEQFF. DNA of the CDR3: TGTGCCAGCAGTCAAACAGGGCGATCGTTGTTTGGTGAGCAGTTCTTC.

V gene TRBV29-1 combines with J gene TRBJ2-1; D is unclear. Germline V CDR1 and CDR2: SQVTM, ANQGSEA. Trimming shortened V by 6 bases and J by 10 bases, and 13 bases separated the two germline ends. The CDR3 loop spans 11 amino acids. The CDR3 protein is CSVLPGMEQFF. The CDR3 coding sequence is TGCAGCGTCCTGCCCGGAATGGAGCAGTTCTTC.

The chain uses TRBV10-3 and TRBJ1-1; D ambiguous. V shed 5 bases and J shed 6 bases, with 13 bases lying between them. Germline V gene lookup returns CDR1 ENHRY and CDR2 SYGVKD. The CDR3 has 13 amino acids. CDR3 protein: CAISPLLGAEAFF. The CDR3 bases are TGTGCCATCAGTCCGCTTTTGGGAGCTGAAGCTTTCTTT.

This clonotype was picked up one time. The chain carries TRBV7-9 and TRBJ2-1; unclear D gene. V shed 0 bases and J shed 2 bases, with 14 bases lying between them. This CDR3 spans 17 amino acids. The germline gives CDR1 SEHNR, CDR2 FQNEAQ (reference sequence). CDR3 nucleotides: TGTGCCAGCAGCTTAGCGTGGGGATCACGACCCTACAATGAGCAGTTCTTC. Protein product: CASSLAWGSRPYNEQFF.

This clonotype was seen many times. This chain uses TRBV12-3 or TRBV12-4 with TRBJ2-5; D not resolved. This CDR3 has 15 residues. V was trimmed by 2 bases and J by 3 bases, leaving 13 bases between them. The CDR3 DNA follows: TGTGCCAGCAGTTTAAGCCCCCTGGGGAAAGAGACCCAGTACTTC. Translation: CASSLSPLGKETQYF.

This clonotype was counted only a few times. The genes are TRBV6-5 and TRBJ2-7; 7 positions agree with TRBD1. The CDR3 loop spans 13 amino acids. CDR1 MNHEY and CDR2 SVGAGI come from the germline V gene. V lost 6 bases, J lost 2 bases, and 4 bases stayed unmatched. The CDR3 region is CASREGQAYEQYF. DNA of the CDR3: TGTGCCAGCAGAGAAGGACAGGCCTACGAGCAGTACTTC.

The chain carries TRBV20-1 and TRBJ2-1, with 9 nucleotides matching TRBD1. The length of the CDR3 is 13 residues. Losses at the gene ends were 6 bases for V and 7 bases for J; bases not matched to a gene: 7. Germline V lookup: CDR1 DFQATT, CDR2 SNEGSKA (reference sequence). The CDR3 loop reads CSAGTGLRNEQFF. CDR3 bases: TGCAGTGCCGGGACAGGGCTGAGGAATGAGCAGTTCTTC.

The chain joins TRBV10-3 to TRBJ2-3, with no clear D. Trimming took off 4 bases at V and 0 bases at J, with 8 bases between the two ends. The CDR3 length is 14 residues. From germline, CDR1 is ENHRY and CDR2 SYGVKD. The chain's CDR3 is CAISGWISTDTQYF. CDR3 in DNA: TGTGCCATCAGTGGGTGGATTAGCACAGATACGCAGTATTTT.

The chain combines TRBV29-1 with TRBJ2-3; D is undetermined. V dropped 5 bases and J dropped 1 base, with 7 bases sitting between them. CDR3 size: 12 residues. Germline values: CDR1 SQVTM, CDR2 ANQGSEA. CDR3 amino acids: CSVKVGTDTQYF. The CDR3, as DNA: TGCAGCGTTAAAGTGGGCACAGATACGCAGTATTTT.

This chain joins TRBV6-1 and TRBJ2-5, with TRBD1 identical over 7 bases. Unmatched junction bases numbered 10, after V lost 5 bases and J lost 4 bases. CDR1 and CDR2 (germline): MNHNS, SASEGT. The CDR3 covers 15 residues. As DNA, the CDR3 is TGTGCCAGCAGTACTTTCAGACAGGGTCGAGAGACCCAGTACTTC. Translating it yields CASSTFRQGRETQYF.

This clonotype was seen ten or more times. The rearrangement links TRBV6-2 or TRBV6-3 to TRBJ2-5; 11 positions agree with TRBD2. Germline CDR1 and CDR2: MNHEY and SVGEGT. The length of the CDR3 is 12 residues. Trimming cost V 8 bases and J 5 bases; bases outside gene matches: 1. This CDR3 reads CASGTSGETQYF. CDR3 sequence (DNA): TGTGCCAGCGGGACTAGCGGTGAGACCCAGTACTTC.

This chain connects TRBV28 to TRBJ1-1; weak D call: TRBD1 (5 bases). Germline values: CDR1 MDHEN, CDR2 SYDVKM. Trimming removed 3 bases from V and 4 bases from J, with 15 bases in between. The CDR3 contains 15 residues. This CDR3 reads CASSFPPQGTTEAFF. The CDR3 DNA reads TGTGCCAGCAGTTTTCCCCCCCAGGGTACCACTGAAGCTTTCTTT.